This paragraph reports one T cell receptor beta chain. This CDR3 has 16 amino acids. Between the trimmed V and J ends, which lost 2 bases and 6 bases, there was a span of 17 bases. Germline V gene data show CDR1 as SEHNR and CDR2 as FQNEAQ (reference sequence). This sample is part of a study of T cell responses to AZD1222 COVID-19 vaccine. Using immunoSEQ multiplex PCR, the repertoire was profiled, and TCRdb retains in-frame clones only, with some absent. Of more than 150,000 clones listed, about 90% are singletons. Sample: peripheral blood, taken on day 0 of AZD1222 vaccination. The chain joins TRBV7-9 to TRBJ2-1; tentative D call: TRBD1 (5 bases). The sequence was collected from an adult in good health. CDR3 in DNA: TGTGCCAGCAGCTTAAGAGGCCAGGGTATCACCAATGAGCAGTTCTTC. Translation: CASSLRGQGITNEQFF. The complete variable domain, with remaining parts taken from reference TRBV7-9 and TRBJ2-1, reads DTGVSQNPRHKITKRGQNVTFRCDPISEHNRLYWYRQTLGQGPEFLTYFQNEAQLEKSRLLSDRFSAERPKGSFSTLEIQRTEQGDSAMYLCASSLRGQGITNEQFFGPGTRLTVL.